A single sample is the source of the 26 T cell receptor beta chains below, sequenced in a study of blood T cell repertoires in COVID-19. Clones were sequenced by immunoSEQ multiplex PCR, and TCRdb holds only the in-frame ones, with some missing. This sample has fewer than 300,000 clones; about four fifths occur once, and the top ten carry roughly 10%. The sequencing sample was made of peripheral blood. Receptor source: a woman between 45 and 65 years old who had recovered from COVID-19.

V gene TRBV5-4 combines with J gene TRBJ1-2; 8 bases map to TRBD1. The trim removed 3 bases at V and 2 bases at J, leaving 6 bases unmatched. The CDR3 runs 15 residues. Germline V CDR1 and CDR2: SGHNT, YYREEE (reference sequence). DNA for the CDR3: TGTGCCAGCAGCTACCCGACAGGGGTGAACTATGGCTACACCTTC. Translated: CASSYPTGVNYGYTF.

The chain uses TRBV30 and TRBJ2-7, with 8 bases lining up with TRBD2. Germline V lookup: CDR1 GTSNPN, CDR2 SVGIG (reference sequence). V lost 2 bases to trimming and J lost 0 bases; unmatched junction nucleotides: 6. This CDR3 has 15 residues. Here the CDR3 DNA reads TGTGCCTGGAGTTCGGGGGGGGGACTCTCCTACGAGCAGTACTTC. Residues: CAWSSGGGLSYEQYF. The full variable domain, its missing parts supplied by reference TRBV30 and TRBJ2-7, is SQTIHQWPATLVQPVGSPLSLECTVEGTSNPNLYWYRQAAGRGLQLLFYSVGIGQISSEVPQNLSASRPQDRQFILSSKKLLLSDSGFYLCAWSSGGGLSYEQYFGPGTRLTVT.

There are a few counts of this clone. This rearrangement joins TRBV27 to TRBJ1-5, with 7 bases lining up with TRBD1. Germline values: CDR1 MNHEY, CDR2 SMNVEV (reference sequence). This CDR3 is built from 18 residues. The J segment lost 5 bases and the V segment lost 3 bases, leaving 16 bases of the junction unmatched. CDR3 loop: CASSFDYRLLDRDQPQHF. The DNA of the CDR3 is TGTGCCAGCAGTTTTGACTACCGACTCCTCGACAGGGATCAGCCCCAGCATTTT.

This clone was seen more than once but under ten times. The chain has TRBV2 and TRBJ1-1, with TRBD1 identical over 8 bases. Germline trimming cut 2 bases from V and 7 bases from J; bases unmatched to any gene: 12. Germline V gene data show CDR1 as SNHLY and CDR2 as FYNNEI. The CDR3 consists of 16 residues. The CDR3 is CASSERRQGFNGEAFF. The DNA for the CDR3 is TGTGCCAGCAGTGAACGTCGACAGGGGTTTAATGGTGAAGCTTTCTTT.

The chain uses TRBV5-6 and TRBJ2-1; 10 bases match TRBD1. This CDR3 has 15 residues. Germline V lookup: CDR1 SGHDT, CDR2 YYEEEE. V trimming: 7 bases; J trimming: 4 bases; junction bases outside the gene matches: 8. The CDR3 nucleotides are TGTGCCAGCCTTCGGAAGGACAGGGGGTACAATGAGCAGTTCTTC. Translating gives CASLRKDRGYNEQFF.

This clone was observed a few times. The CDR3 spells CASSFWGWREYAGELFF. The CDR3, as DNA: TGTGCCAGCAGCTTTTGGGGGTGGCGGGAGTACGCCGGGGAGCTGTTTTTT. The rearrangement links TRBV7-9 to TRBJ2-2, with 7 bases fitting TRBD2. Looked up from germline, CDR1 is SEHNR and CDR2 is FQNEAQ (reference sequence). The CDR3 length is 17 residues. V lost 3 bases to trimming and J lost 6 bases; unmatched junction nucleotides: 13.

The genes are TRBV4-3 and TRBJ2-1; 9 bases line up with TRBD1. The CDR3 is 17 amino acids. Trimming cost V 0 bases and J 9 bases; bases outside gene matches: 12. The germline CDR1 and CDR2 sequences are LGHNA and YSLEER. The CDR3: CASSQDGMRTGDFEQFF. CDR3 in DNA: TGCGCCAGCAGCCAAGATGGGATGCGGACAGGGGACTTTGAGCAGTTCTTC.

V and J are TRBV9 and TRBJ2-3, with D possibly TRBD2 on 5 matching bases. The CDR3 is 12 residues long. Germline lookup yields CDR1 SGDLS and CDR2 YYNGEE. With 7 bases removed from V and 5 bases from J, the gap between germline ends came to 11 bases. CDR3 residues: CASAEGLDTQYF. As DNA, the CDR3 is TGTGCCAGCGCTGAGGGATTAGATACGCAGTATTTT.

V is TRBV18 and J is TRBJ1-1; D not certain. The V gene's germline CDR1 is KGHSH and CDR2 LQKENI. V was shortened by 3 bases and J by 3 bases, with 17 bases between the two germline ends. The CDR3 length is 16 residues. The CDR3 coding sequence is TGTGCCAGCTCACCGCGGGAAGGGATGACGCACACTGAAGCTTTCTTT. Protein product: CASSPREGMTHTEAFF.

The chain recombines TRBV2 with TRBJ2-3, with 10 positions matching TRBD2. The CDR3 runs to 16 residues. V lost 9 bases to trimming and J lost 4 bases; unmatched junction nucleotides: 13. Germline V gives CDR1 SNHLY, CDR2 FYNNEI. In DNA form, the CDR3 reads TGTGCCAGGTCCGTAGCGGGAGGTTCCCACTCAGATACGCAGTATTTT. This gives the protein CARSVAGGSHSDTQYF.

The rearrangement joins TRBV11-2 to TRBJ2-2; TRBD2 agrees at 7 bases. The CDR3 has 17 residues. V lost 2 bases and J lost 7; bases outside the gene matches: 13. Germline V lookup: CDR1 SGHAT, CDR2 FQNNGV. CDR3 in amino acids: CASSLTPGTTLVGELFF. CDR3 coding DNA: TGTGCCAGCAGCTTAACCCCCGGGACTACCTTGGTCGGGGAGCTGTTTTTT.

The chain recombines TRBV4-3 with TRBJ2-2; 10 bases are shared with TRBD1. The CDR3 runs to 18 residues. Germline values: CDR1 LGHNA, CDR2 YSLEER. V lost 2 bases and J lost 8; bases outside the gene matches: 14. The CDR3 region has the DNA TGCGCCAGCAGCCAACGACCGGGACAGGGGAACTCATTGGGGGAGCTGTTTTTT. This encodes CASSQRPGQGNSLGELFF.

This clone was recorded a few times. For the CDR3, the DNA is TGTGCCAGCAGCTCGCTGGCCCCCGGACGGACTAGCGGGAGAGATGAGCAGTTCTTC. It encodes CASSSLAPGRTSGRDEQFF. The rearrangement joins TRBV5-6 to TRBJ2-1; 13 bases are shared with TRBD2. Trimming cost V 3 bases and J 8 bases; bases outside gene matches: 17. The germline V gene has CDR1 SGHDT and CDR2 YYEEEE. CDR3 size: 19 residues.

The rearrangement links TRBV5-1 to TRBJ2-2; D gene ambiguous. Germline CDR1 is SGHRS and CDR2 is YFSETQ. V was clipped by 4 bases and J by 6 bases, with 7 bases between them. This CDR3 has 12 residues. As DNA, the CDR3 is TGCGCCAGCAGCCCCGTCGCCGGGGAGCTGTTTTTT. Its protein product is CASSPVAGELFF.

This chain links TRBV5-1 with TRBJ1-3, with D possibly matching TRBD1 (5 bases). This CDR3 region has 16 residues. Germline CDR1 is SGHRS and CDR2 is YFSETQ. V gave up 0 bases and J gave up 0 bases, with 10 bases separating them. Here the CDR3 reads CASSLDGHPSGNTIYF. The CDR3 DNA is TGCGCCAGCAGCTTGGATGGACATCCCTCTGGAAACACCATATATTTT.

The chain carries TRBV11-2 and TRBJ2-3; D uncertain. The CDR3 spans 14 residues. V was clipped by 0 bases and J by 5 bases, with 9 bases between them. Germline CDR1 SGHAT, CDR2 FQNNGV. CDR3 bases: TGTGCCAGCAGCTTAGATGTTGCGCAAGATACGCAGTATTTT. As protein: CASSLDVAQDTQYF.

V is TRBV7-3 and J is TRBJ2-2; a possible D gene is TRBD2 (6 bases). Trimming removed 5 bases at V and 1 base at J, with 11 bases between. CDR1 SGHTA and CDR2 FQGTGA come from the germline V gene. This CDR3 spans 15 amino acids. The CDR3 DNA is TGTGCCAGCAGCCCTGGGACTGGGAACACCGGGGAGCTGTTTTTT. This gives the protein CASSPGTGNTGELFF. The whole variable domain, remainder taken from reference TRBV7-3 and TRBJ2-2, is GAGVSQTPSNKVTEKGKYVELRCDPISGHTALYWYRQSLGQGPEFLIYFQGTGAADDSGLPNDRFFAVRPEGSVSTLKIQRTERGDSAVYLCASSPGTGNTGELFFGEGSRLTVL.

The CDR3 loop reads CASSLGPGTAYEQYF. The DNA of the CDR3 is TGTGCCAGCAGCTTAGGCCCTGGGACAGCCTACGAGCAGTACTTC. The J gene is TRBJ2-7, the V gene TRBV7-7; 7 bases align to TRBD1. With V trimmed by 1 base and J by 2 bases, 5 bases remained unmatched. This CDR3 is 15 amino acids long. In germline, CDR1 is SSHAT, CDR2 FNYEAQ (reference sequence).

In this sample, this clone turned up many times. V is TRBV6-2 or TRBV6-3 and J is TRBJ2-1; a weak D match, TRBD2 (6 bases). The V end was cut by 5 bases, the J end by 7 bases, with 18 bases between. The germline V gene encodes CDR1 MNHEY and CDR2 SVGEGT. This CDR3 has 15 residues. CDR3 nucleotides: TGTGCCAGCAGTCTCGTTGGCGGGATGGGGAATGAGCAGTTCTTC. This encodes CASSLVGGMGNEQFF.

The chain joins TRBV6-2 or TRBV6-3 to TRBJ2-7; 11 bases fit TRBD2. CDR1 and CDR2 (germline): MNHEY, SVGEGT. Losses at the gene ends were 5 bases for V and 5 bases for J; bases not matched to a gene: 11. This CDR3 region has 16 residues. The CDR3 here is CASSGDLSGRAHEQYF. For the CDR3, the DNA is TGTGCCAGCAGTGGCGACCTTAGCGGGAGGGCTCACGAGCAGTACTTC.

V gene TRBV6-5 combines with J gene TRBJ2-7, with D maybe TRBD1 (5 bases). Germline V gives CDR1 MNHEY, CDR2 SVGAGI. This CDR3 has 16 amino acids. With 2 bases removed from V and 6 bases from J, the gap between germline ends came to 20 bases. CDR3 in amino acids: CASSYLPRAGLREQYF. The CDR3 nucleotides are TGTGCCAGCAGTTACCTCCCCCGGGCAGGGCTCCGCGAGCAGTACTTC.

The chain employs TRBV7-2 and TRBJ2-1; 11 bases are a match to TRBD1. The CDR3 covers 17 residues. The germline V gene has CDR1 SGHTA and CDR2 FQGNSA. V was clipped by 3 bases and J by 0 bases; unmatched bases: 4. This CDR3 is CASSLGQGVVSYNEQFF. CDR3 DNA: TGTGCCAGCAGCTTGGGACAGGGGGTAGTCTCCTACAATGAGCAGTTCTTC.

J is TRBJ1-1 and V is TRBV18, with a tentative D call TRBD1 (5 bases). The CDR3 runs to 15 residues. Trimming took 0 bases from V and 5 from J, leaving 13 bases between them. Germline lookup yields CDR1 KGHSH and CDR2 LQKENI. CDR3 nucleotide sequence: TGTGCCAGCTCACCACCTTCCCGGGGGAGGACTGAAGCTTTCTTT. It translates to CASSPPSRGRTEAFF.

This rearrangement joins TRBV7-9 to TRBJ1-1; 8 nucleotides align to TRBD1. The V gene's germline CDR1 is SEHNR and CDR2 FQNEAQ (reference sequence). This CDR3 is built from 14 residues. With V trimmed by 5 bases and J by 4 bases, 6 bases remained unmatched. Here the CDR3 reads CASSLQGGATEAFF. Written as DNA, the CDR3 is TGTGCCAGCAGCCTACAGGGGGGCGCCACTGAAGCTTTCTTT.

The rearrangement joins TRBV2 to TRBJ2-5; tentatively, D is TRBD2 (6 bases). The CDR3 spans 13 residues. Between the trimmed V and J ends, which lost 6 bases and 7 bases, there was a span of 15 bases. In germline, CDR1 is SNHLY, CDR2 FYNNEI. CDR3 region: CASSRLGAGTQYF. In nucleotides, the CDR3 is TGTGCCAGCAGCCGTCTGGGAGCGGGGACCCAGTACTTC.

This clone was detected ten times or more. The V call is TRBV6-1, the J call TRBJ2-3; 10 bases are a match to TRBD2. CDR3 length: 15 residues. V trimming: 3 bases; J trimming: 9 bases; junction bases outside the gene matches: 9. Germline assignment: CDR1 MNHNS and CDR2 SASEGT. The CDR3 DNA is TGTGCCAGCAGTGAGAAGGCTAGCGGGGGCGCAACGCAGTATTTT. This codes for CASSEKASGGATQYF.